The entry that follows covers one T cell receptor beta chain sequence. Its target is not known. V was cut by 4 bases and J by 0 bases, with 9 bases left in between. This CDR3 has 14 amino acids. Germline V lookup: CDR1 SGHAT, CDR2 FQDESV (reference sequence). The data derive from a study of cytomegalovirus exposure and HLA in healthy donors. Researchers ran the PCR with 60 Vbeta and 13 Jbeta primers. Repertoires were generated with immunoSEQ multiplex PCR, while TCRdb's copy carries only in-frame clones and drops some. The sample lists some 110,000 clones, about 62% occurring once. Study-wide findings and caveats: Among TCR beta chains of equal frequency, HLA-associated ones were more clonally expanded in a later analysis.

The chain links TRBV11-1 to TRBJ2-5, with D uncertain. The receptor's source is a middle-aged woman in good health and CMV-seropositive. Material for sequencing was PBMCs. The CDR3 spells CASSSSTNQETQYF. CDR3 nucleotide sequence: TGTGCCAGCAGCTCTAGTACGAACCAAGAGACCCAGTACTTC.